This T cell receptor (beta chain) originates from a study of regulatory T cells in long-lasting Graves disease. The study's findings and limits: There were preferences for TRBV28, TRBJ1-2 and TRBJ2-5 in persistent disease. Newly diagnosed Graves' patients exceeded persistent ones in TCR diversity.

This clonotype was seen at least ten times. Its target is unknown. Noted time point: newly diagnosed GD, antithyroid drugs for less than 3 months. From RNA extracted from PBMCs, the TCR library was made. Approximately 9 milliliters of peripheral blood went into EDTA tubes. Researchers made TCR beta libraries by using iRepertoire HTBI primers and running Arm-PCR on CDR3 regions. TCRdb used MiXCR to reprocess the multiplex PCR reads, holding one entry per CDR3 protein. The table records more than 300,000 distinct CDR3 sequences, 15% to 20% of them present only once. V lost 2 bases, J lost 7 bases, and 11 bases lay in between. Per germline, CDR1 LGHDT and CDR2 YNNKEL (reference sequence). The CDR3 length is 14 residues. These data were likewise used in another study, on T cells in Graves' hyperthyroidism and ophthalmopathy.

This rearrangement joins TRBV3-1 to TRBJ2-2; D not certain. Source: peripheral blood mononuclear cells (PBMCs), taken at new diagnosis, from a patient treated with antithyroid drugs. This TCR came from a woman between 18 and 29 years old with Graves disease. CDR3 loop: CASSQKSGGGELFF. The CDR3, as DNA: TGTGCCAGCAGCCAAAAGTCGGGCGGCGGGGAGCTGTTTTTT.